This T cell receptor (beta chain) stems from a study of PD-1 blockade in classical Hodgkin lymphoma. Germline CDR1 and CDR2: SGHRS and YFSETQ. This CDR3 is built from 14 residues. Deletions cut 0 bases from V and 0 bases from J, with 4 bases between. About this clone: Its antigen is still unknown.

Overall study results and limits: CD4+ TCR diversity, unlike CD8+, rose significantly by C4D1.

Sequencing used immunoSEQ multiplex PCR; TCRdb keeps in-frame clones, though not all of them. The table includes 20,000 to 30,000 clones, 85% to 90% detected once. Brentuximab vedotin exposure varied among the patients, all of whom had relapsed after autologous stem cell transplantation. This chain connects TRBV5-1 to TRBJ1-3; no firm D call. The sequence was obtained from a human donor with classical Hodgkin lymphoma. The sequencing used peripheral blood mononuclear cells (PBMCs), collected at baseline. Here the CDR3 reads CASSLEDSGNTIYF. DNA of the CDR3: TGCGCCAGCAGCTTGGAGGACTCTGGAAACACCATATATTTT.